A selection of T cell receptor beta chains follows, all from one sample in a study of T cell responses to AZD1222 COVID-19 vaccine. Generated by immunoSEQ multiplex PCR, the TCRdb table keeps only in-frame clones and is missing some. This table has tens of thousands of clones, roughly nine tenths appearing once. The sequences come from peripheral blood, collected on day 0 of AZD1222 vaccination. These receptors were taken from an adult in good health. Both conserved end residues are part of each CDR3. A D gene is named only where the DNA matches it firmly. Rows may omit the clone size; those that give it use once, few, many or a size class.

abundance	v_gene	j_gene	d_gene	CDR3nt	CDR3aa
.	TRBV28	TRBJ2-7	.	TGTGCCAGCAGTTTAGTACAGATAGACTACGAGCAGTACTTC	CASSLVQIDYEQYF
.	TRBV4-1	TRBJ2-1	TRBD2	TGCGCCAGCAGTGATAGCGGGTTCCACAATGAGCAGTTCTTC	CASSDSGFHNEQFF
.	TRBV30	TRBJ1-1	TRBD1	TGTGCCTGGAGTGCCCTCCTCGGGACAGAGGAAAACACTGAAGCTTTCTTT	CAWSALLGTEENTEAFF
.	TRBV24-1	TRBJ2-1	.	TGTGCCACCAGTGAGGAGCTAGGTGAGCAGTTCTTC	CATSEELGEQFF
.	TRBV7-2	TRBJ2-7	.	TGTGCCAGCAGCTCAACCTACGAGCAGTACTTC	CASSSTYEQYF
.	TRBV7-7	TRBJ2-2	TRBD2	TGTGCCAGCAGCTTAGGACTAGCCAACACCGGGGAGCTGTTTTTT	CASSLGLANTGELFF
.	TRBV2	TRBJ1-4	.	TGTGCCAGCGAAGGGGGGGTTGGAAATGAAAAACTGTTTTTT	CASEGGVGNEKLFF
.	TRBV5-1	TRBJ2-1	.	TGCGCCAGCAGCTTGGCCGGGAACCACTACAATGAGCAGTTCTTC	CASSLAGNHYNEQFF
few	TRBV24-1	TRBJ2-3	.	TGTGCCACAACTTCCAATGACCGCACAGATACGCAGTATTTT	CATTSNDRTDTQYF
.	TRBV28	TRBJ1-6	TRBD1	TGTGCCAGCAGGAAAACACAGGGGATTATGAATTCACCCCTCCACTTT	CASRKTQGIMNSPLHF
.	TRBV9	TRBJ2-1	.	TGTGCCAGCAGCGCCGGTGTGGGGGCGCAGAATGAGCAGTTCTTC	CASSAGVGAQNEQFF
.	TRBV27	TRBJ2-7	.	TGTGCCAGCAGTTTACGATACGACACCGGGGCGGGCCTTACCTACGAGCAGTACTTC	CASSLRYDTGAGLTYEQYF
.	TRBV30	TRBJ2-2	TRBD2	TGTGCCTGGAGTCCGGGAGGGCTGAACACCGGGGAGCTGTTTTTT	CAWSPGGLNTGELFF
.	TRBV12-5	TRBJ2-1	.	TGTGCTAGTGGTTTGTTTTCCAATGAGCAGTTCTTC	CASGLFSNEQFF
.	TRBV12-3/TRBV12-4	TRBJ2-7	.	TGTGCCAGCAGTTTAGGCGGATCCTACGAGCAGTACTTC	CASSLGGSYEQYF
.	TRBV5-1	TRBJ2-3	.	TGCGCCAGCAGCCCTGCCGGGGGGCGGGAAGGGGTTACAGATACGCAGTATTTT	CASSPAGGREGVTDTQYF
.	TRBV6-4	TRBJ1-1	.	TGTGCCAGCATGTCGAATGCGAACACTGAAGCTTTCTTT	CASMSNANTEAFF
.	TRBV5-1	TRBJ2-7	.	TGCGCCAGCAGCGTTGCCCCAGGGGCCGAGCAGTACTTC	CASSVAPGAEQYF
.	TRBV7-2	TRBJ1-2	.	TGTGCCAGCAGCTTGATGGCAGGGGAATATGGCTACACCTTC	CASSLMAGEYGYTF
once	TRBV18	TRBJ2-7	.	TGTGCCAGCTCCCTGGGACAAGACGCCTACGAGCAGTACTTC	CASSLGQDAYEQYF
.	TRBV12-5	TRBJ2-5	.	TGTGCTAGTGGTTCGATGGGAGAGACCCAGTACTTC	CASGSMGETQYF
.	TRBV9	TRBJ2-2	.	TGTGCCAGCAGCGTGTCGGTGAACACCGGGGAGCTGTTTTTT	CASSVSVNTGELFF
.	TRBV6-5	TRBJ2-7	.	TGTGCCAGCAGTTACGGGGTAGTGCCTGGGAACTACGAGCAGTACTTC	CASSYGVVPGNYEQYF
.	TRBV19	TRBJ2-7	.	TGTGCCAGTAGTATCTCCAAGACAGGTTCCTACGAGCAGTACTTC	CASSISKTGSYEQYF
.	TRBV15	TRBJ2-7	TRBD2	TGTGCCACCAGCAGGGTCAGCGGGAGCCCATCCTACGAGCAGTACTTC	CATSRVSGSPSYEQYF
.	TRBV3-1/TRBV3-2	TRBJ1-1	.	TGTGCCAGCAGCCAAGAAGGCAGGGGAGCTCTGAACACTGAAGCTTTCTTT	CASSQEGRGALNTEAFF
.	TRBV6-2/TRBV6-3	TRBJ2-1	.	TGTGCCAGCAGCCCCGAGGGAAGGACCTACAATGAGCAGTTCTTC	CASSPEGRTYNEQFF
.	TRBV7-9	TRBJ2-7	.	TGTGCCAGCAGCCCCCTCGATTCCTCCTACGAGCAGTACTTC	CASSPLDSSYEQYF
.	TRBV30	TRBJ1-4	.	TGTGCCTGGAGTCGGGGGCGGGCAACTAATGAAAAACTGTTTTTT	CAWSRGRATNEKLFF
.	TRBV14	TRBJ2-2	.	TGTGCCAGCAGCCAAGATCAAAGAGCAGGGAGTCCTGGGAGCACCGGGGAGCTGTTTTTT	CASSQDQRAGSPGSTGELFF
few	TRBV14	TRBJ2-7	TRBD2	TGTGCCAGCAGCCCTCTCAGTCTAGCGGGAGGGCACGAGCAGTACTTC	CASSPLSLAGGHEQYF
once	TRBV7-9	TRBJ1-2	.	TGTGCCAGCAGCCCCGGGGGGGGGTCCTATGGCTACACCTTC	CASSPGGGSYGYTF
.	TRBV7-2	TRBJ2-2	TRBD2	TGTGCCAGCAGCCCGACTAGCGGGAGGGGTACCGGGGAGCTGTTTTTT	CASSPTSGRGTGELFF
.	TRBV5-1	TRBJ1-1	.	TGCGCCAGCAGCTTGGTAGTCGGCTCGAACACTGAAGCTTTCTTT	CASSLVVGSNTEAFF
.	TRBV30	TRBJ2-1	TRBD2	TGTGCCTGGTGGGCTAGCGGGGCCAATGAGCAGTTCTTC	CAWWASGANEQFF
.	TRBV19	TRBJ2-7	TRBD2	TGTGCCAGTAGTATAGGACTAGCGGGGTCCTACGAGCAGTACTTC	CASSIGLAGSYEQYF
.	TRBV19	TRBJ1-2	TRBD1	TGTGCCAGTAGTGCCTTGGACAGGGTCTATGGCTACACCTTC	CASSALDRVYGYTF
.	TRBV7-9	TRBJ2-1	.	TGTGCCAGCAGCTTATGGGGGGCGCCGGCCAATGAGCAGTTCTTC	CASSLWGAPANEQFF
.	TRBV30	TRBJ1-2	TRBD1	TGTGCCTGGAATCCACCCCGGGACAGGGGGCTACATGGCTACACCTTC	CAWNPPRDRGLHGYTF
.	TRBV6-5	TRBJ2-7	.	TGTGCCAGCAGTTATCAGGGAGCGGGTTACGAGCAGTACTTC	CASSYQGAGYEQYF
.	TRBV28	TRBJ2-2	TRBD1	TGTGCCAGCAGTCCTGTCCGGACAGGGGGGAACACCGGGGAGCTGTTTTTT	CASSPVRTGGNTGELFF
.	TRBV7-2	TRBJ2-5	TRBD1	TGTGCCAGCAGCTTAGGGACAGGGGGAAAGACCCAGTACTTC	CASSLGTGGKTQYF
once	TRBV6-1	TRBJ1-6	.	TGTGCCAGCAGTGAACTGGGGGCGGATTCACCCCTCCACTTT	CASSELGADSPLHF
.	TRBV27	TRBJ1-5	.	TGTGCCAGCAGTTTTGAGGGTCAACAGCCCCAGCATTTT	CASSFEGQQPQHF
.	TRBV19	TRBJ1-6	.	TGTGCCAGTAGTCCCGGATGGGGGTCGAATAATTCACCCCTCCACTTT	CASSPGWGSNNSPLHF
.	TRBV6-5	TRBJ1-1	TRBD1	TGTGCCAGCAGACTACAGGGGGCCCCTGAAGCTTTCTTT	CASRLQGAPEAFF
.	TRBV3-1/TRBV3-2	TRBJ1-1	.	TGTGCCAGCAGCCCCCCAGGGACTACTGAAGCTTTCTTT	CASSPPGTTEAFF
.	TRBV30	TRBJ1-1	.	TGTGCCGGCCAAACAGGGCGGGGGACTGAAGCTTTCTTT	CAGQTGRGTEAFF
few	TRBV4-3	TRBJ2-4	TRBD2	TGCGCCAGCAGCCAAGAAATAGTCGGGGGGACTGGGACCAAAAACATTCAGTACTTC	CASSQEIVGGTGTKNIQYF
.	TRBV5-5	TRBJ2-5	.	TGTGCCAGCAGCCATCCGCAGGGGTTGGAGACCCAGTACTTC	CASSHPQGLETQYF
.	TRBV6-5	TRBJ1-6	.	TGTGCCAGCAGTTCGTTCGGGGGTTTGGGAAATTCACCCCTCCACTTT	CASSSFGGLGNSPLHF
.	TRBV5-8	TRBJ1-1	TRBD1	TGTGCCAGCAGCCCCACAGGGGTTAACACTGAAGCTTTCTTT	CASSPTGVNTEAFF
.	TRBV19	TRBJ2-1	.	TGTGCCAGTAGTAAACGGAGCAATGAGCAGTTCTTC	CASSKRSNEQFF
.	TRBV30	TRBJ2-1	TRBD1	TGTGCCTGGAGTACAACTCGACAGGGAGCCCACTACAATGAGCAGTTCTTC	CAWSTTRQGAHYNEQFF
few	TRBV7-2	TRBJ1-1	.	TGTGCCAGCGGACGACAGAACACTGAAGCTTTCTTT	CASGRQNTEAFF
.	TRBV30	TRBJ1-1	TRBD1	TGTGCCTGGGGGGACAGGGTAGTTACTTTCTTT	CAWGDRVVTFF
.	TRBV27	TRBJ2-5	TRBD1	TGTGCCAGCAGTTTCGGGACAGGGGTACAAGAGACCCAGTACTTC	CASSFGTGVQETQYF
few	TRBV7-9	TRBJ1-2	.	TGTGCCAGCAGCTTAGATACCAACTATGGCTACACCTTC	CASSLDTNYGYTF
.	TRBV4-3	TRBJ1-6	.	TGCGCCAGCAGCCAAGACCGAGTGGGCCATTCACCCCTCCACTTT	CASSQDRVGHSPLHF